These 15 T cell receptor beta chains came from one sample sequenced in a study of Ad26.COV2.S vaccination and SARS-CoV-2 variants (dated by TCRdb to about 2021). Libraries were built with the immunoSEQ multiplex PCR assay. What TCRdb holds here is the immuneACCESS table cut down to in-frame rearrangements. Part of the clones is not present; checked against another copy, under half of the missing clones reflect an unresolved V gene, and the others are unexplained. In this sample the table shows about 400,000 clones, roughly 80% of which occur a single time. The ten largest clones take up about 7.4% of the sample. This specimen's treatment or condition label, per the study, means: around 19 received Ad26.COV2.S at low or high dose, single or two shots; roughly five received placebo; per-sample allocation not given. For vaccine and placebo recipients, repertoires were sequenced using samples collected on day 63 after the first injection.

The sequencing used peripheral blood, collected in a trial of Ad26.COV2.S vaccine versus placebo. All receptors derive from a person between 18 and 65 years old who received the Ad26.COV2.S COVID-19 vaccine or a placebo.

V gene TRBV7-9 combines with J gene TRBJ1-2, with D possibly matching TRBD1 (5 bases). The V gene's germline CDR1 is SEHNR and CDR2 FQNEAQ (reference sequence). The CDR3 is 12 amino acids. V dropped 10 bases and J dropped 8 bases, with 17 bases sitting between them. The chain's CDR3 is CATVNAWDGYTF. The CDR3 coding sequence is TGTGCCACCGTTAACGCCTGGGACGGCTACACCTTC.

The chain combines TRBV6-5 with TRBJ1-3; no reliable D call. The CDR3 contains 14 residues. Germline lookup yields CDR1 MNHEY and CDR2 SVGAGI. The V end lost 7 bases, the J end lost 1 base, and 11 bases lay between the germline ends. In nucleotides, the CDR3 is TGTGCCAGCATAGTGGGGTCATCTGGAAACACCATATATTTT. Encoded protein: CASIVGSSGNTIYF.

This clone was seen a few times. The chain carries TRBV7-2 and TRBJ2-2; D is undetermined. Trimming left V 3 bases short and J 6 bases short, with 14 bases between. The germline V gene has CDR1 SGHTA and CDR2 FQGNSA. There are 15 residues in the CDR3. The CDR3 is CASSFRNRGPGELFF. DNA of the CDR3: TGTGCCAGCAGCTTCAGGAACCGTGGTCCCGGGGAGCTGTTTTTT.

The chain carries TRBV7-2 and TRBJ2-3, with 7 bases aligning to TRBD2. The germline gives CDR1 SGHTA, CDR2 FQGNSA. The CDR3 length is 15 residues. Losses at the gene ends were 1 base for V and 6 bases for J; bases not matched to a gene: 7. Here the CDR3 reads CASSLGGPAGDTQYF. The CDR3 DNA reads TGTGCCAGCAGCTTAGGCGGTCCAGCGGGGGATACGCAGTATTTT.

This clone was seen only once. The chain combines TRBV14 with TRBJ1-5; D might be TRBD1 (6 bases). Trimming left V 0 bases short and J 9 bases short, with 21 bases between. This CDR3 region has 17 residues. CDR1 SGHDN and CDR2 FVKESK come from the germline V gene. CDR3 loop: CASSQDPIGLRGRPQHF. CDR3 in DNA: TGTGCCAGCAGCCAAGATCCGATAGGCCTCAGGGGTAGGCCCCAGCATTTT.

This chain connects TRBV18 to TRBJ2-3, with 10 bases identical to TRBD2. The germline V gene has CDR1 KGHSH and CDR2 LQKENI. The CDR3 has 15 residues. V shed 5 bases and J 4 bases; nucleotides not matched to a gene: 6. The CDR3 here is CASSSTSGTPDTQYF. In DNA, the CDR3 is TGTGCCAGCTCAAGCACTAGCGGGACCCCAGATACGCAGTATTTT.

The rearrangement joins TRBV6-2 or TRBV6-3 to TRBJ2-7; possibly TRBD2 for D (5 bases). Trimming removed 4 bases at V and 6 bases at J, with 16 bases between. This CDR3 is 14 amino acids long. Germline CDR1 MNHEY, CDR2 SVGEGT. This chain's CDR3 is CASSFYLGEGEQYF. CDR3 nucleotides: TGTGCCAGCAGTTTTTACCTCGGGGAAGGCGAGCAGTACTTC.

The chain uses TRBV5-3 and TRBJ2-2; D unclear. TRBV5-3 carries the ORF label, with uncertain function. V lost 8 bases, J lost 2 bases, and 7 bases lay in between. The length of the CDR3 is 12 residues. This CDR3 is CASGPNTGELFF. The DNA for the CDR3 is TGTGCCAGTGGGCCCAACACCGGGGAGCTGTTTTTT.

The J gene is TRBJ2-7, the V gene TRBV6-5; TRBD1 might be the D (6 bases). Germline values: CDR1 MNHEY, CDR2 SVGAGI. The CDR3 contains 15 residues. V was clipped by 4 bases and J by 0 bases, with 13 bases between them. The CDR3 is CASSFHGGRSYEQYF. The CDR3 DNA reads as TGTGCCAGCAGTTTTCATGGGGGCCGCTCCTACGAGCAGTACTTC.

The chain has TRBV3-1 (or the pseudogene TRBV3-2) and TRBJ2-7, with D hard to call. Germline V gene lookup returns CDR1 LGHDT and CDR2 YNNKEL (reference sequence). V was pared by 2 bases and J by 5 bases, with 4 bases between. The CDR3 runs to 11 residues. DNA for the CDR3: TGTGCCAGCAGCCAAACACACGAGCAGTACTTC. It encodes CASSQTHEQYF.

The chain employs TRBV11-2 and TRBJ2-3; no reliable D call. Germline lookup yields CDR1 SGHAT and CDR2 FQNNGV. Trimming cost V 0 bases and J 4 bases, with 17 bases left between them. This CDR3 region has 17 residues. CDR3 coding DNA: TGTGCCAGCAGCTTAGATGAGAAAGGGTTGAAGGCAGATACGCAGTATTTT. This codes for CASSLDEKGLKADTQYF. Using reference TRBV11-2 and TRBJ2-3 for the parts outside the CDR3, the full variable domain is EAGVAQSPRYKIIEKRQSVAFWCNPISGHATLYWYQQILGQGPKLLIQFQNNGVVDDSQLPKDRFSAERLKGVDSTLKIQPAKLEDSAVYLCASSLDEKGLKADTQYFGPGTRLTVL.

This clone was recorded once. CDR3 region: CASSWDSRTYEQYF. For the CDR3, the DNA is TGTGCCAGCAGCTGGGACAGCCGAACCTACGAGCAGTACTTC. The chain joins TRBV5-4 to TRBJ2-7; TRBD1 aligns across 7 bases. V dropped 3 bases and J dropped 2; count of bases not matched to a gene: 5. Germline loops: CDR1 SGHNT, CDR2 YYREEE (reference sequence). The CDR3 spans 14 residues.

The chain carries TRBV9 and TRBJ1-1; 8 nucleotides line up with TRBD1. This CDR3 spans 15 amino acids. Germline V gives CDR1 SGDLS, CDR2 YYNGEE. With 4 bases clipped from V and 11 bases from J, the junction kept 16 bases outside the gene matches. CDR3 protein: CASSPGQGGEHWAFF. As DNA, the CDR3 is TGTGCCAGCAGCCCCGGACAGGGTGGGGAACACTGGGCTTTCTTT.

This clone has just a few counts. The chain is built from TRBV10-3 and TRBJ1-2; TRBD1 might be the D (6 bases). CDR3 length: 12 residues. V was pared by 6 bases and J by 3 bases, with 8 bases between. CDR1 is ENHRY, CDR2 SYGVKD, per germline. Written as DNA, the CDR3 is TGTGCCATCAGCCCAGGGGACTATGGCTACACCTTC. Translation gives CAISPGDYGYTF.

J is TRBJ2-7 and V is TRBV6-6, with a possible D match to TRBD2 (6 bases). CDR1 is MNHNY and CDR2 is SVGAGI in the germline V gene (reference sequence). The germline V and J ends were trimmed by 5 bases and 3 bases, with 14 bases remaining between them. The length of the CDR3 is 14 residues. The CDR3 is CASSTPRGSYEQYF. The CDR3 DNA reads TGTGCCAGCAGTACTCCCCGGGGGAGCTACGAGCAGTACTTC.